This T cell receptor beta chain derives from a study of siplizumab effects on memory and regulatory T cells. Repertoires were generated with immunoSEQ multiplex PCR, while TCRdb's copy carries only in-frame clones and drops some. The sample lists around 100,000 clones; 94% were seen once. Of note for this clone: Its cognate antigen is unknown.

Findings of the study overall: Confirmatory evidence of suppressive function in proliferating siplizumab-culture Tregs was not obtained.

The trim removed 5 bases at V and 5 bases at J, leaving 5 bases unmatched. Germline CDR1 LNHDA, CDR2 SQIVND (reference sequence). This CDR3 contains 13 residues. Sequencing was carried out using non-Treg CD4+ T cells sorted from blood. The chain couples TRBV19 to TRBJ1-2; 7 nucleotides line up with TRBD1. The clonotype originates from a human donor in good health. The CDR3 region has the DNA TGTGCCAGTAGTGTACAGGGGAATTATGGCTACACCTTC. Translation: CASSVQGNYGYTF.